This note documents a single TCR delta chain sequence. Its antigen remains unidentified. This sequence is one base from a far larger clone and is likely a read error. Other DNA variants within this sample encode the same CDR3. CDR3 length: 19 residues. The germline CDR1 and CDR2 sequences are TSWWSYY and QGS. TCRdb reanalyzed the multiplex PCR reads using CATT. The sample shows 50,000 or so delta-chain clones, roughly 1.6% of them seen only once. The sample belongs to a study of γδ T cells in repeated Plasmodium falciparum infection. Study in general: Donors were malaria-exposed Malian children or age- and gender-matched Australian children. Over roughly 600 days, donors received four mosquito-bite P. falciparum NF54 infections.

Broader study findings: Repeated controlled infections reportedly drove waves of new clonotype selection in Vdelta2-negative, mostly Vdelta1+, gammadelta repertoires.

Flow sorting of PBMC yielded separate Vgamma9/Vdelta2+ and Vdelta2-negative gammadelta T cell populations for bulk repertoire analysis. This clonotype originated in a pool of human donors (malaria-infected and uninfected, not separated). Sequenced: gamma-delta T cells from blood. No J gene was assigned, while the V gene was called as TRDV1; the table gives TRDD3 as D, unverified against the DNA. The CDR3 here is CALGELVTRTPTYTDKLIF. The CDR3 bases are TGTGCTCTTGGGGAACTGGTGACACGTACCCCGACGTACACCGATAAACTTATCTTT.